The 26 T cell receptor beta chains listed next were all sequenced from one sample in a study of radiotherapy plus CTLA-4 blockade in lung cancer (dated by TCRdb to 2016 to 2019). The library came from the immunoSEQ multiplex PCR assay. Sourced from immuneACCESS, this table was stored by TCRdb with only in-frame sequences that have V and J called. A share of the clones is absent; for the studies checked, an unresolved V gene accounts for under half, and the remainder has no known explanation. The sample includes 35,000 or so clones, with 85% to 90% observed a single time. The top ten constitute about 6% of the sample. The source was peripheral blood, collected from a patient treated with radiotherapy plus ipilimumab. Receptors originate from a human donor with non-small cell lung cancer who had stable disease on radiotherapy plus ipilimumab.

This clone has a single count. This chain joins TRBV18 and TRBJ1-3, with D perhaps matching TRBD1 (5 bases). This CDR3 spans 16 amino acids. Trimming took 3 bases from V and 4 from J, leaving 16 bases between them. Looked up from germline, CDR1 is KGHSH and CDR2 is LQKENI. CDR3 DNA sequence: TGTGCCAGCTCACCGGAAGGAGGGACGCTCGGAAACACCATATATTTT. Translation: CASSPEGGTLGNTIYF.

This chain uses TRBV29-1 with TRBJ2-3; D is perhaps TRBD2 (6 bases). Trimming removed 4 bases from V and 4 bases from J, with 15 bases in between. Germline CDR1 SQVTM, CDR2 ANQGSEA. This CDR3 contains 14 residues. The CDR3 DNA is TGCAGCGTTGCGGGGAGGAAATCGGCAGATACGCAGTATTTT. As protein: CSVAGRKSADTQYF.

The V call is TRBV19, the J call TRBJ1-5; no definite D call. Trimming left V 0 bases short and J 4 bases short, with 10 bases between. Germline assignment: CDR1 LNHDA and CDR2 SQIVND (reference sequence). The CDR3 contains 15 residues. DNA of the CDR3: TGTGCCAGTAGTATAGATATAGTCTCTAATCAGCCCCAGCATTTT. Its protein product is CASSIDIVSNQPQHF.

CDR3: CASTHGGRGAYGYTF. DNA of the CDR3: TGTGCCAGTACACACGGGGGTAGGGGTGCCTATGGCTACACCTTC. The chain employs TRBV19 and TRBJ1-2, with D perhaps matching TRBD1 (5 bases). There are 15 residues in the CDR3. Germline V gene lookup returns CDR1 LNHDA and CDR2 SQIVND (reference sequence). Deletions cut 7 bases from V and 4 bases from J, with 19 bases between.

This chain uses TRBV4-3 with TRBJ2-1, with 8 bases lining up with TRBD1. The trim removed 2 bases at V and 7 bases at J, leaving 7 bases unmatched. The CDR3 extends over 15 amino acids. The germline V gene encodes CDR1 LGHNA and CDR2 YSLEER. The DNA of the CDR3 is TGCGCCAGCAGCCAAAATAACAGGGGGTGGAATGAGCAGTTCTTC. Translated, it gives CASSQNNRGWNEQFF.

The chain joins TRBV28 to TRBJ2-7, with 8 positions matching TRBD1. CDR3 length: 15 residues. Germline-derived CDR1 and CDR2 are MDHEN and SYDVKM. With 4 bases clipped from V and 2 bases from J, the junction kept 7 bases outside the gene matches. Here the CDR3 reads CASSSLGQGTYEQYF. DNA for the CDR3: TGTGCCAGCAGTTCTCTCGGACAGGGCACCTACGAGCAGTACTTC.

This clone was recorded a few times. This chain uses TRBV4-3 with TRBJ2-1; possible D gene TRBD2, 6 bases. Per the germline V gene, CDR1 is LGHNA and CDR2 is YSLEER. The CDR3 is 16 residues long. The V gene lost 1 base and the J gene lost 0 bases, with 10 bases spanning the gap. CDR3 region: CASSQGGISSYNEQFF. CDR3 in DNA: TGCGCCAGCAGCCAAGGCGGGATTAGCTCCTACAATGAGCAGTTCTTC.

This rearrangement joins TRBV6-1 to TRBJ2-7; TRBD2 matches at 9 bases. The CDR3 runs 15 residues. Germline V gene lookup returns CDR1 MNHNS and CDR2 SASEGT. Germline trimming cut 2 bases from V and 1 base from J; bases unmatched to any gene: 3. The chain's CDR3 is CASSEHSGGSYEQYF. The CDR3 nucleotides are TGTGCCAGCAGTGAACATAGCGGGGGTTCCTACGAGCAGTACTTC.

This rearrangement joins TRBV10-3 to TRBJ2-1, with TRBD2 identical over 9 bases. V shed 10 bases and J 4 bases; nucleotides not matched to a gene: 11. Germline values: CDR1 ENHRY, CDR2 SYGVKD. This CDR3 spans 15 amino acids. As DNA, the CDR3 is TGTGCCACCCTCCGGACTAGCGATAAGTACAATGAGCAGTTCTTC. Translated, it gives CATLRTSDKYNEQFF.

The chain carries TRBV28 and TRBJ1-5, with D unresolved. Trimming cost V 6 bases and J 9 bases, with 12 bases left between them. The CDR3 length is 12 residues. Germline V gene lookup returns CDR1 MDHEN and CDR2 SYDVKM. The CDR3 protein is CASSQPEGPQHF. The DNA for the CDR3 is TGTGCCAGCAGCCAACCCGAGGGGCCCCAGCATTTT.

The chain combines TRBV28 with TRBJ2-2; no reliable D call. The germline V and J ends were trimmed by 5 bases and 8 bases, with 9 bases remaining between them. Germline loops: CDR1 MDHEN, CDR2 SYDVKM. The CDR3 consists of 12 residues. The CDR3 region has the DNA TGTGCCAGCAGTCCAGAATGGGGGGAGCTGTTTTTT. It yields the protein CASSPEWGELFF.

This chain uses TRBV5-5 with TRBJ1-3; 8 nucleotides match TRBD1. Germline assignment: CDR1 SGHKS and CDR2 YYEKEE (reference sequence). J lost 2 bases, V lost 4 bases, and 5 bases had no gene match. The CDR3 has 15 amino acids. The CDR3 DNA reads TGTGCCAGCAGCACAGGGGGGGGCGCTGGAAACACCATATATTTT. Translation: CASSTGGGAGNTIYF.

The chain links TRBV28 to TRBJ1-2, with a tentative D call TRBD1 (6 bases). Germline CDR1 is MDHEN and CDR2 is SYDVKM. This CDR3 region has 13 residues. V shed 5 bases and J shed 9 bases, with 16 bases lying between them. The CDR3 DNA sequence: TGTGCCAGCAGTCGGGCCAGGGGAGGGAGCTACACCTTC. Translation gives CASSRARGGSYTF.

This clone is a singleton in its sample. The chain combines TRBV28 with TRBJ2-7, with 9 bases identical to TRBD1. Germline trimming cut 3 bases from V and 5 bases from J; bases unmatched to any gene: 11. Germline V gene data show CDR1 as MDHEN and CDR2 as SYDVKM. This CDR3 comprises 16 residues. In DNA form, the CDR3 reads TGTGCCAGCAGTTTTCCCACGGGACAGGGATTCCACGAGCAGTACTTC. Translated, it gives CASSFPTGQGFHEQYF. Full variable domain (rest looked up from reference TRBV28 and TRBJ2-7): DVKVTQSSRYLVKRTGEKVFLECVQDMDHENMFWYRQDPGLGLRLIYFSYDVKMKEKGDIPEGYSVSREKKERFSLILESASTNQTSMYLCASSFPTGQGFHEQYFGPGTRLTVT.

In regard to this clone: At one boundary the junction diverges from the germline segment, which might be a read error. The chain has TRBV4-3 and TRBJ2-2, with a weak D call TRBD1 (6 bases). This CDR3 region has 16 residues. The germline V gene has CDR1 LGHNA and CDR2 YSLEER. The chain's CDR3 is CASSQPMGAKTGELFF. The CDR3 DNA reads as TGCGCCAGCAGCCAGCCGATGGGGGCGAAGACCGGGGAGCTGTTTTTT.

V and J are TRBV6-4 and TRBJ2-7; tentatively, D is TRBD2 (6 bases). V was shortened by 4 bases and J by 7 bases, with 11 bases between the two germline ends. Germline lookup yields CDR1 MRHNA and CDR2 SNTAGT. This CDR3 region has 12 residues. CDR3 residues: CASSAGVYEQYF. The CDR3 DNA is TGTGCCAGCAGTGCGGGAGTTTATGAGCAGTACTTC.

This chain uses TRBV7-9 with TRBJ2-5, with D possibly TRBD2 on 6 matching bases. Germline-derived CDR1 and CDR2 are SEHNR and FQNEAQ (reference sequence). V was shortened by 2 bases and J by 5 bases, with 12 bases between the two germline ends. The CDR3 loop spans 14 amino acids. CDR3 region: CASSLWEAGETQYF. The CDR3 DNA follows: TGTGCCAGCAGCTTATGGGAGGCGGGGGAGACCCAGTACTTC.

The chain joins TRBV11-2 to TRBJ2-7; D perhaps matches TRBD2 (6 bases). Germline V CDR1 and CDR2: SGHAT, FQNNGV. The CDR3 length is 16 residues. Deletions cut 5 bases from V and 4 bases from J, with 21 bases between. The DNA of the CDR3 is TGTGCCAGCAGCATGACTAGAACGGGACTGCCTTACGAGCAGTACTTC. It specifies CASSMTRTGLPYEQYF.

This clone was seen a single time. V usage is TRBV7-9 and J usage is TRBJ2-1; D is perhaps TRBD1 (6 bases). Germline V lookup: CDR1 SEHNR, CDR2 FQNEAQ (reference sequence). There are 16 residues in the CDR3. V was shortened by 1 base and J by 6 bases, with 16 bases between the two germline ends. CDR3 loop: CASSLEYRAESNEQFF. Written as DNA, the CDR3 is TGTGCCAGCAGCTTAGAGTACAGGGCGGAGTCCAATGAGCAGTTCTTC. The variable domain in full, with the rest retrieved from reference TRBV7-9 and TRBJ2-1, is DTGVSQNPRHKITKRGQNVTFRCDPISEHNRLYWYRQTLGQGPEFLTYFQNEAQLEKSRLLSDRFSAERPKGSFSTLEIQRTEQGDSAMYLCASSLEYRAESNEQFFGPGTRLTVL.

V is TRBV10-3 and J is TRBJ1-2; 8 nucleotides line up with TRBD1. V gave up 0 bases and J gave up 8 bases; unmatched junction bases: 5. Germline CDR1 is ENHRY and CDR2 is SYGVKD. This CDR3 has 14 amino acids. The DNA of the CDR3 is TGTGCCATCAGTGAGTCCCGACAGGGGCACGGCTACACCTTC. It specifies CAISESRQGHGYTF.

V usage is TRBV7-8 and J usage is TRBJ2-2; TRBD2 agrees at 9 bases. The V gene end was trimmed by 6 bases and the J gene end by 0 bases; junction bases not matched to a gene: 5. Germline CDR1 reads SGHVS; CDR2 reads FQNEAQ. This CDR3 has 16 amino acids. The DNA of the CDR3 is TGTGCCAGCAGGTCTAGCGGGAACTCGAACACCGGGGAGCTGTTTTTT. It codes for CASRSSGNSNTGELFF.

The chain has TRBV4-3 and TRBJ1-5, with 7 bases fitting TRBD1. CDR1 is LGHNA, CDR2 YSLEER, per germline. The CDR3 is made up of 16 amino acids. With V trimmed by 0 bases and J by 4 bases, 6 bases remained unmatched. CDR3 in amino acids: CASSQDYRGGNQPQHF. The DNA for the CDR3 is TGCGCCAGCAGCCAAGACTACAGGGGTGGGAATCAGCCCCAGCATTTT.

The chain carries TRBV29-1 and TRBJ2-2, with D possibly being TRBD1 (6 bases). The CDR3 is made up of 14 amino acids. Trimming stripped 1 base from V and 4 bases from J, with 10 bases between. The germline V gene has CDR1 SQVTM and CDR2 ANQGSEA. CDR3: CSVEVQGSTGELFF. The CDR3 DNA reads TGCAGCGTTGAAGTCCAGGGGAGCACCGGGGAGCTGTTTTTT.

This clone has a handful of counts. The chain combines TRBV5-4 with TRBJ1-1; 7 bases are a match to TRBD1. This CDR3 contains 16 residues. The germline CDR1 and CDR2 sequences are SGHNT and YYREEE (reference sequence). V shed 0 bases, J shed 3 bases, and the junction held 8 bases outside the gene matches. The CDR3 sequence: CASSLDWAGGYTEAFF. The CDR3 coding sequence is TGTGCCAGCAGCTTGGATTGGGCAGGGGGGTACACTGAAGCTTTCTTT.

This chain links TRBV18 with TRBJ1-1; perhaps TRBD1 as D (5 bases). Trimming removed 0 bases from V and 7 bases from J, with 12 bases in between. The CDR3 extends over 14 amino acids. Germline V gene sequence: CDR1 KGHSH, CDR2 LQKENI. CDR3 nucleotides: TGTGCCAGCTCACCACCGACAGAAGCTATTGAAGCTTTCTTT. This codes for CASSPPTEAIEAFF.

V is TRBV6-1 and J is TRBJ2-7, with TRBD2 matching 14 bases. Germline V lookup: CDR1 MNHNS, CDR2 SASEGT. The ends lost 8 bases at V and 0 bases at J; junction bases unmatched: 0. This CDR3 region has 14 residues. For the CDR3, the DNA is TGTGCCAGCGGGACTAGCGGGAGCTCCTACGAGCAGTACTTC. Translated: CASGTSGSSYEQYF.